Given below is one T cell receptor (beta chain) in context. What it binds is not known. This specimen comes from a study of regulatory T cells in long-lasting Graves disease. According to the study, TCR beta libraries were built with iRepertoire HTBI primers and CDR3-region Arm-PCR. Methods used by the authors: Analysis of the samples identified 50 to 75 TRBV and 14 TRBJ segments. TCRdb reprocessed the multiplex PCR reads with MiXCR, giving one entry per CDR3 protein. It is TCRdb's table, rather than the study itself, that gives the V and J calls and clone size. The data show 450,000 to 650,000 distinct CDR3 sequences, roughly 16% seen once. Between the trimmed V and J ends, which lost 7 bases and 2 bases, there was a span of 17 bases. Germline V gene data show CDR1 as SGHTA and CDR2 as FQGNSA. The CDR3 is made up of 15 amino acids. Time point given: newly diagnosed GD, antithyroid drugs for less than 3 months. PBMC-derived RNA was used for the TCR library.

General study points: TRBV28, TRBJ1-2 and TRBJ2-5 emerged as the favored segments in persistent disease.

The data were also submitted as part of a second study, on T cells in Graves' hyperthyroidism and ophthalmopathy. That paper states: Researchers barred patients who had uncontrolled infection, other autoimmune disease, pregnancy or lactation. In blood, most of the thyroid clonotypes expanded above 0.001 were also present.

The chain uses TRBV7-2 and TRBJ1-2; D may be TRBD1 (5 bases). The sequence came from a middle-aged woman with Graves disease. The sample consisted of peripheral blood mononuclear cells (PBMCs), taken at new diagnosis, from a patient treated with antithyroid drugs. Here the CDR3 reads CASNEGATINYGYTF. The DNA for the CDR3 is TGTGCCAGCAATGAAGGGGCGACCATAAACTATGGCTACACCTTC.